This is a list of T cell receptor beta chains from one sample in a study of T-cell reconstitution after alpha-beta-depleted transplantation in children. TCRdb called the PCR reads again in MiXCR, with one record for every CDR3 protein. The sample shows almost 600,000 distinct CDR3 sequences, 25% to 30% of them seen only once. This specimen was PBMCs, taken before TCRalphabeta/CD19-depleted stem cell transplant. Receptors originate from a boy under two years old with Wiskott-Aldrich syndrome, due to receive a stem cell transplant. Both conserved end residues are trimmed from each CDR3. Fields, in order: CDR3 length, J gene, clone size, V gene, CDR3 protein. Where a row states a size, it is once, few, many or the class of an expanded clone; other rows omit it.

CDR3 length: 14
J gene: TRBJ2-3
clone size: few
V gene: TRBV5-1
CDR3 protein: ASSLAAGFGTDTQY

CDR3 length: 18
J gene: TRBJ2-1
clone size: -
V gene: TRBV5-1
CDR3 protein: ASSLYWGKSGTYSYNEQF

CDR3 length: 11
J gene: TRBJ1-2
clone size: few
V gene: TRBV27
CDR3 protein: ASSTRTNYGYT

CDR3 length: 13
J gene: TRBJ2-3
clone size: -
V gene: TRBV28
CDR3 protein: ASSLYRGGTDTQY

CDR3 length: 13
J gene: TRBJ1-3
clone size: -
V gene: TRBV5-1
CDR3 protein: ASSLDVYSGNTIY

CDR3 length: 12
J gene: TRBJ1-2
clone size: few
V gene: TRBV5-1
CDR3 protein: ASSLGKTLDGYT

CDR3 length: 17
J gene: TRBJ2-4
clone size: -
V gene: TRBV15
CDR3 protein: ATSRDNSGTWGLTNIQY

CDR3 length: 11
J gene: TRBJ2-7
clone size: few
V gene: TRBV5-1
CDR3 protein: ASSLVQGNEQY

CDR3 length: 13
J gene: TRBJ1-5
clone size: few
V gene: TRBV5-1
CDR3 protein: ASSSGTGGGQPQH

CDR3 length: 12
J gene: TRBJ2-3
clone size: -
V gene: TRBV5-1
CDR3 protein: ASSSSEYTDTQY